The rows below give T cell receptor beta chains drawn from one sample of a study of monozygotic twins with inflammatory bowel disease. Reprocessing the 5' RACE reads, TCRdb reports a single entry for every CDR3 protein and omits DNA. The listing contains about 450,000 distinct CDR3 sequences. The specimen was blood. All receptors derive from a human donor with ulcerative colitis or Crohn's disease, or a healthy co-twin of an affected twin (not recorded which). CDR3s include the opening cysteine and the closing phenylalanine or tryptophan.

v_gene,j_gene,CDR3aa
TRBV4-3,TRBJ2-1,CASSRRQGTDYEQFF
TRBV6-5,TRBJ2-7,CASSSYRGRHEQYF
TRBV7-9,TRBJ1-5,CASSIGQGEQPQHF
TRBV5-1,TRBJ1-1,CASSLKWTEENTEAFF
TRBV7-8,TRBJ2-7,CASSLNQGSYEQYF
TRBV12-3/TRBV12-4,TRBJ2-3,CASSFQLGEEDTQYF
TRBV6-2/TRBV6-3,TRBJ2-2,CACRASGTGELFF
TRBV5-6,TRBJ2-3,CASTPDRTPVADTQYF
TRBV5-5,TRBJ2-1,CASSLGLGPGIDEQFF
TRBV5-4,TRBJ2-4,CASSFTGSNIQYF
TRBV9,TRBJ2-7,CASSVGAGGSDEQYF
TRBV14,TRBJ1-1,CASSQWGDRAGTEAFF
TRBV4-3,TRBJ1-5,CASSQDLRTAANQPQHF
TRBV5-1,TRBJ2-7,CASSQGQGFYEQYF
TRBV10-3,TRBJ2-1,CAIRAGTEGPNEQFF
TRBV20-1,TRBJ2-1,CSARPPGLAGNEQFF
TRBV30,TRBJ2-3,CAWSVGVAGVTDTQYF
TRBV15,TRBJ2-3,CATSSSGGLITDTQYF
TRBV5-1,TRBJ1-4,CASTLSAAPNEKLFF
TRBV5-5,TRBJ1-6,CASSLMAGGISSPLHF
TRBV29-1,TRBJ2-1,CSVKAGGKNEQFF
TRBV5-5,TRBJ1-4,CASSLVGKFLNEKLFF
TRBV18,TRBJ1-5,CASSPRGQGDNQPQHF
TRBV5-1,TRBJ2-3,CASSFRGGAGDTQYF
TRBV20-1,TRBJ2-7,CSATLTEGAREQYF
TRBV7-9,TRBJ2-3,CASSHPDRGDTQYF
TRBV5-1,TRBJ1-5,CASSSEGEQPQHF
TRBV7-9,TRBJ2-1,CASSLEGHPSDEQFF
TRBV20-1,TRBJ1-6,CSAREGTDYNSPLHF
TRBV7-2,TRBJ1-5,CASSLGDTRNNQPQHF
TRBV29-1,TRBJ1-2,CSVVGGVYGYTF
TRBV12-3/TRBV12-4,TRBJ1-6,CASSRNRGDKFYNSPLHF
TRBV4-1,TRBJ2-1,CASSLGASLLNEQFF
TRBV20-1,TRBJ2-3,CSARDMRGQGDTQYF
TRBV5-1,TRBJ2-7,CASSLDPGQIYEQYF
TRBV7-9,TRBJ2-3,CASSFYGGGTDTQYF
TRBV3-1,TRBJ1-1,CASSQGAGRNTEAFF
TRBV10-3,TRBJ2-7,CAIRFGTAGYEQYF
TRBV5-6,TRBJ2-1,CASLREDEQFF
TRBV12-3/TRBV12-4,TRBJ2-7,CASSFYRVLISGEQYF
TRBV7-2,TRBJ1-1,CASSLGSTSNTEAFF
TRBV9,TRBJ2-3,CASSLPGLSNTQYF